Listed here is a single T cell receptor beta chain. The source of the sample is a study of control samples from healthy donors and cancer patients. In germline, CDR1 is SGHNT, CDR2 YYREEE (reference sequence). This CDR3 is built from 17 residues. V shed 0 bases and J 7 bases; nucleotides not matched to a gene: 7. TCRdb's copy holds only in-frame clones and misses some; the assay was immunoSEQ multiplex PCR. The table records tens of thousands of clones, 90% to 95% of them present only once. The chain couples TRBV5-4 to TRBJ1-4; 12 bases align to TRBD1. The TCR sequence derives from a young man with colorectal cancer. The sequenced sample consisted of PBMCs. The CDR3 DNA follows: TGTGCCAGCAGCTTGGGGGGACAGGGGGCGTTCGGTGAAAAACTGTTTTTT. Translated: CASSLGGQGAFGEKLFF.